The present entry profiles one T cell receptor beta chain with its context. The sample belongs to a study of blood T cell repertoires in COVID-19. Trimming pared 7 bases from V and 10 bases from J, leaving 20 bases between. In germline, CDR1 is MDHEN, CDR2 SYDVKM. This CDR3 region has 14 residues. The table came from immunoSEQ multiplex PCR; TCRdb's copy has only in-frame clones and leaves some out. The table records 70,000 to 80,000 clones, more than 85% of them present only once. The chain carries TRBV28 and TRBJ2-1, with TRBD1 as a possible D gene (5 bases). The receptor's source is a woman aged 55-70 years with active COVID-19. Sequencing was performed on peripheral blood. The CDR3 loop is CASIGASWVGEQFF. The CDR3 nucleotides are TGTGCCAGCATTGGGGCGTCTTGGGTTGGAGAGCAGTTCTTC. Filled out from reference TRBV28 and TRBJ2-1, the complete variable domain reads DVKVTQSSRYLVKRTGEKVFLECVQDMDHENMFWYRQDPGLGLRLIYFSYDVKMKEKGDIPEGYSVSREKKERFSLILESASTNQTSMYLCASIGASWVGEQFFGPGTRLTVL.